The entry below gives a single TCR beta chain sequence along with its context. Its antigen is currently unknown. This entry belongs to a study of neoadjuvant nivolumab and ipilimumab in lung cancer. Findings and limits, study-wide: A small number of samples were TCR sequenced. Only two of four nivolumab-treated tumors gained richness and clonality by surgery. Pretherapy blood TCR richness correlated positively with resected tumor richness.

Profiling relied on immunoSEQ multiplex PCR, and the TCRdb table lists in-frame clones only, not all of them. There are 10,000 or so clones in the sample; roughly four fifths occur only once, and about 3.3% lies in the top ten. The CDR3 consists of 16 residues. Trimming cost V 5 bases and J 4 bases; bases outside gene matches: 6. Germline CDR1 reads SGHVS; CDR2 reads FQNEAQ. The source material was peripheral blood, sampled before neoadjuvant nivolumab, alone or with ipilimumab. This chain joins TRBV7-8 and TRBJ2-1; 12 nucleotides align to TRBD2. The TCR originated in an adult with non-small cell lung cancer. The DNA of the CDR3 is TGTGCCAGCAGCCCTCAGGGGACTAGCGGGTACAATGAGCAGTTCTTC. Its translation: CASSPQGTSGYNEQFF.